This TCR beta chain was captured by sequencing in a study of T-cell memory formation after mild COVID-19. In the case of this clonotype: Antigen specificity is unknown.

The CDR3 length is 14 residues. The germline V gene encodes CDR1 DFQATT and CDR2 SNEGSKA (reference sequence). The V and J ends lost 0 bases and 1 base respectively, with 9 bases between them. Study-wide results and caveats: Clones contracting across day 15 to 85 had a balanced CD4/CD8 profile; later expanding clones leaned CD4+.

TCRdb reprocessed the 5' RACE reads via MiXCR and lists one record per CDR3 protein. The table records roughly 510,000 distinct CDR3 sequences, 15% to 20% of them present only once. J is TRBJ1-1 and V is TRBV20-1, with a possible D match to TRBD1 (5 bases). Input material: PBMCs or a T cell subset sorted from them (not recorded which). The TCR originated in an adult woman who had mild COVID-19 (a few samples of this study predate the infection). Cell type and time point are not known. CDR3 sequence: CSARDDGTNTEAFF. The CDR3 coding sequence is TGCAGTGCTAGAGACGACGGGACGAACACTGAAGCTTTCTTT.